The 3 T cell receptor beta chains given below trace back to one sample, sequenced in a study of T cell responses to AZD1222 COVID-19 vaccine. Sequencing was performed with immunoSEQ multiplex PCR; in TCRdb, only in-frame clones are kept and a portion is missing. The repertoire consists of more than 140,000 clones, with about nine tenths occurring once and the leading ten covering about 3.3%. Material: peripheral blood, obtained on day 0 of MenACWY control vaccination. The receptors were sampled from an adult in good health.

This chain joins TRBV28 and TRBJ2-1, with D maybe TRBD2 (6 bases). V lost 5 bases to trimming and J lost 7 bases, with 15 bases between them. Germline values: CDR1 MDHEN, CDR2 SYDVKM. This CDR3 has 14 amino acids. Here the CDR3 reads CASSGYGAGNEQFF. The CDR3 nucleotides read TGTGCCAGCAGTGGGTACGGGGCGGGGAATGAGCAGTTCTTC.

The genes are TRBV2 and TRBJ1-2, with a tentative D call TRBD1 (6 bases). CDR1 is SNHLY and CDR2 is FYNNEI in the germline V gene. V lost 8 bases and J 1 base, leaving 11 bases between the germline ends. The CDR3 is 13 amino acids. The CDR3 sequence is CASSRDINYGYTF. The CDR3 DNA sequence: TGTGCCAGCTCGAGGGACATTAACTATGGCTACACCTTC.

This rearrangement joins TRBV5-1 to TRBJ2-7; 9 bases align to TRBD1. Germline values: CDR1 SGHRS, CDR2 YFSETQ. The CDR3 is made up of 15 amino acids. Germline trimming cut 4 bases from V and 2 bases from J; bases unmatched to any gene: 7. This CDR3 reads CASSPTGGLTYEQYF. CDR3 DNA sequence: TGCGCCAGCAGCCCCACAGGGGGCCTCACCTACGAGCAGTACTTC.